These 21 T cell receptor beta chains were all obtained from the same sample, sequenced in a study of T cell responses to AZD1222 COVID-19 vaccine. Assay: immunoSEQ multiplex PCR; the TCRdb copy retains only in-frame clones and omits some. The data hold roughly 100,000 clones, with over 80% observed a single time. Sequencing used peripheral blood, obtained on day 0 of AZD1222 vaccination. The origin of the receptors is an adult in good health.

The rearrangement joins TRBV5-5 to TRBJ2-1; no reliable D call. CDR3 length equals 15 residues. V lost 2 bases and J 1 base, leaving 10 bases between the germline ends. Germline V gene data show CDR1 as SGHKS and CDR2 as YYEKEE (reference sequence). In nucleotides, the CDR3 is TGTGCCAGCAGCTTCCGGTCAGCTTCCTACAATGAGCAGTTCTTC. Protein: CASSFRSASYNEQFF.

This clone was found a few times. The rearrangement uses TRBV12-3 or TRBV12-4 and TRBJ1-4; a possible D gene is TRBD1 (5 bases). With 10 bases removed from V and 6 bases from J, the gap between germline ends came to 15 bases. The CDR3 consists of 13 residues. The CDR3 DNA reads TGTGCCACCTCGTTAAGGGGAGATGAAAAACTGTTTTTT. Translating gives CATSLRGDEKLFF.

This clone was seen once. J is TRBJ2-5 and V is TRBV5-5; TRBD2 is a possible D gene (5 bases). The CDR3 spans 13 residues. Trimming cost V 4 bases and J 3 bases, with 10 bases left between them. Per the germline V gene, CDR1 is SGHKS and CDR2 is YYEKEE (reference sequence). CDR3 nucleotide sequence: TGTGCCAGCAGCCAGCGGAACGAAGAGACCCAGTACTTC. Translating it yields CASSQRNEETQYF.

There are a few counts of this clone. For the CDR3, the DNA is TGTGCCAGCAGTGACTCGGGGGCTGGGGCCAACGTCCTGACTTTC. It translates to CASSDSGAGANVLTF. The chain combines TRBV6-4 with TRBJ2-6; D may correspond to TRBD1 or TRBD2 (5 bases each). Deletions cut 0 bases from V and 2 bases from J, with 5 bases between. CDR3 size: 15 residues. Per the germline V gene, CDR1 is MRHNA and CDR2 is SNTAGT.

The chain has TRBV6-2 or TRBV6-3 and TRBJ1-3, with TRBD1 matching 8 bases. V shed 6 bases, J shed 2 bases, and the junction held 9 bases outside the gene matches. CDR3 length: 16 residues. Germline loops: CDR1 MNHEY, CDR2 SVGEGT. DNA for the CDR3: TGTGCCAGCAGCGATTGGGGACAGGTCGCTGGAAACACCATATATTTT. Translated: CASSDWGQVAGNTIYF.

This chain uses TRBV28 with TRBJ2-1; TRBD2 aligns across 9 bases. The germline V gene encodes CDR1 MDHEN and CDR2 SYDVKM. This CDR3 has 17 amino acids. Unmatched junction bases numbered 13, after V lost 4 bases and J lost 6 bases. CDR3: CASSSLLGGGGSNEQFF. The CDR3 DNA sequence: TGTGCCAGCAGTTCCCTCCTTGGCGGGGGGGGATCCAATGAGCAGTTCTTC.

This chain links TRBV5-4 with TRBJ1-6, with D unresolved. This CDR3 contains 15 residues. Germline CDR1 and CDR2: SGHNT and YYREEE (reference sequence). V lost 2 bases to trimming and J lost 7 bases, with 13 bases between them. The CDR3 sequence: CASSFYNRANSPLHF. In DNA, the CDR3 is TGTGCCAGCAGCTTCTACAACCGGGCGAATTCACCCCTCCACTTT. The variable domain in full, with the rest retrieved from reference TRBV5-4 and TRBJ1-6, is ETGVTQSPTHLIKTRGQQVTLRCSSQSGHNTVSWYQQALGQGPQFIFQYYREEENGRGNFPPRFSGLQFPNYSSELNVNALELDDSALYLCASSFYNRANSPLHFGNGTRLTVT.

This chain connects TRBV28 to TRBJ2-2; TRBD2 matches 14 bases. There are 16 residues in the CDR3. V was clipped by 4 bases and J by 5 bases; unmatched bases: 3. Germline V gene sequence: CDR1 MDHEN, CDR2 SYDVKM. The CDR3, as DNA: TGTGCCAGCAGTTGGGGGACTAGCGGGGGAACCGGGGAGCTGTTTTTT. Protein: CASSWGTSGGTGELFF.

The chain combines TRBV5-4 with TRBJ2-5; TRBD2 matches 9 bases. CDR1 and CDR2 (germline): SGHNT, YYREEE (reference sequence). There are 15 residues in the CDR3. The V gene end was trimmed by 2 bases and the J gene end by 5 bases; junction bases not matched to a gene: 7. The CDR3 DNA sequence: TGTGCCAGCAGCTTAGGGGGACTAGCTGATGAGACCCAGTACTTC. It codes for CASSLGGLADETQYF.

The chain couples TRBV7-9 to TRBJ2-2; D ambiguous. Germline assignment: CDR1 SEHNR and CDR2 FQNEAQ (reference sequence). V was trimmed by 5 bases and J by 4 bases, leaving 17 bases between them. The CDR3 length is 16 residues. CDR3: CASSPPSSDLTGELFF. The CDR3 region has the DNA TGTGCCAGCAGCCCTCCCTCCTCGGACCTCACCGGGGAGCTGTTTTTT.

The chain employs TRBV6-1 and TRBJ1-5; weak D call: TRBD1 (6 bases). This CDR3 region has 16 residues. With 2 bases removed from V and 1 base from J, the gap between germline ends came to 12 bases. Germline V gene sequence: CDR1 MNHNS, CDR2 SASEGT. The CDR3 sequence: CASSEFRGASNQPQHF. In DNA, the CDR3 is TGTGCCAGCAGTGAATTCAGGGGCGCAAGCAATCAGCCCCAGCATTTT.

The rearrangement uses TRBV18 and TRBJ2-7; no definite D call. From germline, CDR1 is KGHSH and CDR2 LQKENI. The length of the CDR3 is 17 residues. The germline V and J ends were trimmed by 2 bases and 2 bases, with 19 bases remaining between them. This CDR3 reads CASSPGRQVRRPYEQYF. CDR3 sequence (DNA): TGTGCCAGCTCACCAGGTAGGCAGGTCAGAAGACCCTACGAGCAGTACTTC.

This rearrangement joins TRBV30 to TRBJ1-3; D gene uncertain. CDR3 length: 14 residues. V was cut by 4 bases and J by 0 bases, with 10 bases left in between. CDR1 GTSNPN and CDR2 SVGIG come from the germline V gene (reference sequence). The CDR3 DNA follows: TGTGCCTGGAAGATCGACAACTCTGGAAACACCATATATTTT. Amino acids: CAWKIDNSGNTIYF. Looking up the rest from reference TRBV30 and TRBJ1-3 gives the full variable domain: SQTIHQWPATLVQPVGSPLSLECTVEGTSNPNLYWYRQAAGRGLQLLFYSVGIGQISSEVPQNLSASRPQDRQFILSSKKLLLSDSGFYLCAWKIDNSGNTIYFGEGSWLTVV.

On this clone itself: The sample contains more than one DNA sequence encoding this CDR3. The chain is built from TRBV18 and TRBJ2-7; perhaps TRBD2 as D (6 bases). V lost 2 bases and J lost 4, with 12 bases in between. Germline loops: CDR1 KGHSH, CDR2 LQKENI. The CDR3 is 14 residues long. This CDR3 is CASSPGREAYEQYF. In DNA form, the CDR3 reads TGTGCCAGCTCACCAGGCAGGGAGGCGTACGAGCAGTACTTC.

V usage is TRBV19 and J usage is TRBJ2-5; 8 bases are a match to TRBD1. Germline V gene data show CDR1 as LNHDA and CDR2 as SQIVND (reference sequence). Trimming cost V 2 bases and J 5 bases; bases outside gene matches: 1. CDR3 length: 13 residues. For the CDR3, the DNA is TGTGCCAGTAGTATACACAGGGGGGAGACCCAGTACTTC. Protein product: CASSIHRGETQYF.

This clone appeared a few times. V is TRBV9 and J is TRBJ2-7; D is unclear. CDR1 and CDR2 (germline): SGDLS, YYNGEE. Trimming cost V 0 bases and J 1 base, with 8 bases left between them. This CDR3 has 14 amino acids. The CDR3 region is CASSVDGVSYEQYF. The DNA for the CDR3 is TGTGCCAGCAGCGTAGATGGGGTTTCCTACGAGCAGTACTTC.

This clone is termed medium-sized. The chain is built from TRBV4-2 and TRBJ2-7; D is perhaps TRBD2 (6 bases). The CDR3 is 14 amino acids. The germline V and J ends were trimmed by 3 bases and 4 bases, with 13 bases remaining between them. Germline assignment: CDR1 LGHNA and CDR2 YNFKEQ. CDR3 loop: CASSHARGTYEQYF. The CDR3 DNA is TGTGCCAGCAGCCATGCTCGCGGGACGTACGAGCAGTACTTC.

The rearrangement links TRBV6-5 to TRBJ1-2; TRBD1 aligns across 8 bases. V gave up 6 bases and J gave up 8 bases; unmatched junction bases: 5. The germline V gene has CDR1 MNHEY and CDR2 SVGAGI. CDR3 size: 12 residues. CDR3 amino acids: CASRGQVYGYTF. The CDR3 region has the DNA TGTGCCAGCAGGGGACAGGTCTACGGCTACACCTTC.

This clone was observed once. The J gene is TRBJ1-1, the V gene TRBV3-1 (or the pseudogene TRBV3-2), with 8 bases identical to TRBD1. Germline lookup yields CDR1 LGHDT and CDR2 YNNKEL (reference sequence). This CDR3 region has 16 residues. The junction had 17 bases not matched to a gene; V was cut back by 3 bases and J by 11 bases. The CDR3 region has the DNA TGTGCCAGCAGCCAGGTAACCGGGACAGGCCTTCCAGGGGCTTTCTTT. This translates into CASSQVTGTGLPGAFF.

The chain joins TRBV5-4 to TRBJ1-2, with a possible D match to TRBD1 (5 bases). The CDR3 contains 13 residues. Germline V gene data show CDR1 as SGHNT and CDR2 as YYREEE (reference sequence). Trimming removed 0 bases from V and 2 bases from J, with 5 bases in between. The CDR3 loop is CASSLGGNYGYTF. The CDR3 DNA follows: TGTGCCAGCAGCTTGGGGGGGAACTATGGCTACACCTTC.

The V call is TRBV19, the J call TRBJ1-1, with D possibly matching TRBD1 (5 bases). Germline CDR1 and CDR2: LNHDA and SQIVND (reference sequence). The CDR3 contains 11 residues. Between the trimmed V and J ends, which lost 5 bases and 10 bases, there was a span of 11 bases. In DNA, the CDR3 is TGTGCCAGTAGTGACAGAATCCGAGCTTTCTTT. Protein: CASSDRIRAFF.